This TCR beta chain was sequenced for a study of T cells after yellow fever vaccination. Across the study: SMART-Seq v4 Ultra Low Input prepared the low-cell-number fractions. Study observations and caveats: In post-booster samples, most primary-vaccination clones reappeared (approximately 96% CD4, about 90% CD8). A minor fraction of clonotypes spanned both CD4 and CD8 compartments.

This clonotype was counted at least ten times. Its cognate antigen is unknown. Germline assignment: CDR1 SGHRS and CDR2 YFSETQ. The CDR3 totals 16 residues. V shed 4 bases and J shed 0 bases, with 15 bases lying between them. For TCR, cDNA came from 5'RACE template switching, which added a universal primer site and UMIs. Each CDR3 protein gets one entry after TCRdb re-called the 5' RACE reads with MiXCR. The repertoire holds under 150,000 distinct CDR3 sequences, with 6.5% to 8.5% as singletons. The receptor was derived from a man aged 25-45 years who received the YFV17D yellow fever vaccine. The sequenced sample was CD4+ T cells sorted from PBMCs, obtained 5 days after the yellow fever booster vaccination. V gene TRBV5-1 combines with J gene TRBJ2-3; D gene uncertain. For the CDR3, the DNA is TGCGCCAGCAGCACCCTGCCGGGTTCTAGCACAGATACGCAGTATTTT. Translated: CASSTLPGSSTDTQYF.